A single sample is the source of the 3 T cell receptor beta chains below, sequenced in a study of brain metastases from non-small cell lung cancer. Only in-frame clones appear in the TCRdb table, and some are missing; sequencing was by immunoSEQ multiplex PCR. The sample consists of approximately 1,400 clones, around 85% of them appearing once. Sample: tumor-adjacent normal tissue. The receptors come from a donor aged 40 or older with non-small cell lung cancer.

This chain links TRBV9 with TRBJ2-3; tentative D call: TRBD1 (6 bases). V was clipped by 0 bases and J by 2 bases, with 16 bases between them. CDR3 size: 17 residues. Germline loops: CDR1 SGDLS, CDR2 YYNGEE. The CDR3, as DNA: TGTGCCAGCAGCGTAGAGCAGGGGCTTGACATCACAGATACGCAGTATTTT. Translating gives CASSVEQGLDITDTQYF.

In this sample, this clone turned up a few times. The chain combines TRBV19 with TRBJ1-1; possible D gene TRBD1, 6 bases. Germline V lookup: CDR1 LNHDA, CDR2 SQIVND (reference sequence). V was cut by 0 bases and J by 7 bases, with 15 bases left in between. The CDR3 covers 15 residues. In nucleotides, the CDR3 is TGTGCCAGTAGTATAGATCTTTCAGGGGCCGGTGAAGCTTTCTTT. It encodes CASSIDLSGAGEAFF.

The rearrangement uses TRBV5-4 and TRBJ1-1; no definite D call. Germline CDR1 and CDR2: SGHNT and YYREEE (reference sequence). This CDR3 has 16 residues. V lost 4 bases to trimming and J lost 6 bases, with 22 bases between them. The CDR3 bases are TGTGCCAGCAGCCGATCAGGAGGAGAAATTGCCGCTGAAGCTTTCTTT. This translates into CASSRSGGEIAAEAFF.